This T cell receptor (beta chain) was sequenced for a study of shared clonotypes between healthy human individuals. Comment on this clone: The antigen is undetermined.

Trimming cost V 2 bases and J 7 bases; bases outside gene matches: 6. This CDR3 has 14 residues. From germline, CDR1 is MDHEN and CDR2 SYDVKM. Method: immunoSEQ multiplex PCR; TCRdb's copy keeps in-frame clones and lacks some. The sample shows about 2,500,000 clones, roughly nine tenths of them seen only once. A CD45RA+ naive subset and a CD45RA-negative memory subset were split from CD4+ cells. Study conclusions and caveats: Unshared clonotypes carried lower generation probabilities than those common to all four donors. Estimated richness was generally greater in naive than memory subsets. Expectations were that clonotype sharing among donors would be affected by sequencing depth.

This sequence was found in a man between 18 and 29 years old in good health. The chain uses TRBV28 and TRBJ1-2; 8 nucleotides align to TRBD1. What was sequenced was naive CD4+ T cells sorted from blood. As to subset: CD45RA+ positively selected. CDR3 bases: TGTGCCAGCAGTTTAACCGGGACAGGTGGTGGCTACACCTTC. It specifies CASSLTGTGGGYTF.